The 21 T cell receptor beta chains reported below all come from one sample, sequenced in a study of blood T cell repertoires in COVID-19. The assay was immunoSEQ multiplex PCR, and TCRdb's table has in-frame clones only and misses some. The data show about 240,000 clones, about 89% seen once. Material: PBMCs or T cells enriched from blood (not recorded which). The receptors stem from a man in his forties who had recovered from COVID-19.

This clone was seen a single time. The chain recombines TRBV5-1 with TRBJ2-2; the D gene is possibly TRBD2 (5 bases). This CDR3 spans 12 amino acids. Between the trimmed V and J ends, which lost 0 bases and 10 bases, there was a span of 7 bases. Looked up from germline, CDR1 is SGHRS and CDR2 is YFSETQ. Written as DNA, the CDR3 is TGCGCCAGCAGCTTGGTCGGGGTGGAGCTGTTTTTT. Protein: CASSLVGVELFF.

This chain joins TRBV28 and TRBJ1-1; possible D gene TRBD1, 5 bases. This CDR3 region has 14 residues. The V gene's germline CDR1 is MDHEN and CDR2 SYDVKM. V lost 6 bases, J lost 5 bases, and 16 bases lay in between. The CDR3 loop reads CASSYSGGGTEAFF. The CDR3 DNA reads TGTGCCAGCAGCTACTCCGGGGGGGGAACTGAAGCTTTCTTT.

The CDR3 here is CASSERGQGFPFDTEAFF. The CDR3 DNA reads TGTGCCAGCAGTGAAAGGGGACAGGGGTTTCCTTTTGACACTGAAGCTTTCTTT. The chain recombines TRBV6-1 with TRBJ1-1; 10 bases are a match to TRBD1. The CDR3 length is 18 residues. The J segment lost 3 bases and the V segment lost 2 bases, leaving 12 bases of the junction unmatched. Germline CDR1 reads MNHNS; CDR2 reads SASEGT.

The chain recombines TRBV5-1 with TRBJ2-7; D perhaps matches TRBD2 (6 bases). Germline values: CDR1 SGHRS, CDR2 YFSETQ. The V end lost 6 bases, the J end lost 3 bases, and 13 bases lay between the germline ends. The CDR3 contains 13 residues. CDR3 sequence (DNA): TGCGCCAGCAACCGGGACTCCGGCTACGAGCAGTACTTC. Translated: CASNRDSGYEQYF.

V is TRBV28 and J is TRBJ2-1; 14 bases are shared with TRBD2. Looked up from germline, CDR1 is MDHEN and CDR2 is SYDVKM. The length of the CDR3 is 16 residues. The ends lost 6 bases at V and 3 bases at J; junction bases unmatched: 4. CDR3 protein: CASSGLAGGIYNEQFF. CDR3 nucleotide sequence: TGTGCCAGCAGCGGACTAGCGGGAGGAATCTACAATGAGCAGTTCTTC.

This chain links TRBV28 with TRBJ1-2; 7 bases align to TRBD1. Germline lookup yields CDR1 MDHEN and CDR2 SYDVKM. The CDR3 contains 18 residues. V lost 5 bases to trimming and J lost 0 bases; unmatched junction nucleotides: 15. The CDR3 reads CASSTSRQGFGANYGYTF. The CDR3 nucleotides are TGTGCCAGCAGTACCTCGCGACAGGGTTTCGGAGCTAACTATGGCTACACCTTC.

The rearrangement joins TRBV28 to TRBJ2-3, with a weak D call TRBD2 (6 bases). This CDR3 comprises 18 residues. Trimming stripped 2 bases from V and 0 bases from J, with 18 bases between. Germline V CDR1 and CDR2: MDHEN, SYDVKM. The CDR3 loop is CASSLHFSRGLSTDTQYF. The CDR3 DNA sequence: TGTGCCAGCAGTTTACACTTCTCGCGGGGACTTAGCACAGATACGCAGTATTTT.

This chain connects TRBV5-1 to TRBJ1-4; the D gene is possibly TRBD1 (5 bases). Germline V lookup: CDR1 SGHRS, CDR2 YFSETQ. Deletions cut 0 bases from V and 7 bases from J, with 16 bases between. This CDR3 has 16 residues. CDR3 in amino acids: CASSLGLGGSGEKLFF. The CDR3 region has the DNA TGCGCCAGCAGCTTGGGATTGGGGGGTTCTGGTGAAAAACTGTTTTTT.

A remark on this clone: Germline is not matched at one junction end, which may reflect a read error. The chain links TRBV5-8 to TRBJ1-2; 7 positions match TRBD1. CDR3 length equals 14 residues. Germline loops: CDR1 SGHTS, CDR2 YDEGEE. For the CDR3, the DNA is TGTGCCAGCAGCTTCGGTGGACAGGATTATGACTACACCTTC. It codes for CASSFGGQDYDYTF.

This CDR3 reads CATSDFGQGRGTDTQYF. DNA for the CDR3: TGTGCCACCAGTGATTTCGGGCAGGGCCGTGGCACAGATACGCAGTATTTT. This rearrangement joins TRBV24-1 to TRBJ2-3, with D possibly being TRBD1 (5 bases). Trimming stripped 1 base from V and 1 base from J, with 14 bases between. This CDR3 region has 17 residues. Germline-derived CDR1 and CDR2 are KGHDR and SFDVKD.

The CDR3 region has the DNA TGTGCCAGCAGCTTAACCGTGACTAGCGGGGCAGATACGCAGTATTTT. Translating it yields CASSLTVTSGADTQYF. This sequence joins TRBV7-3 and TRBJ2-3, with TRBD2 matching 11 bases. The trim removed 0 bases at V and 4 bases at J, leaving 3 bases unmatched. Germline CDR1 reads SGHTA; CDR2 reads FQGTGA. CDR3 length: 16 amino acids. The full variable domain, rest sourced from reference TRBV7-3 and TRBJ2-3, is GAGVSQTPSNKVTEKGKYVELRCDPISGHTALYWYRQSLGQGPEFLIYFQGTGAADDSGLPNDRFFAVRPEGSVSTLKIQRTERGDSAVYLCASSLTVTSGADTQYFGPGTRLTVL.

DNA of the CDR3: TGTGCCAGCAGCCTATCGGACTTCTTCAGCACAGATACGCAGTATTTT. This gives the protein CASSLSDFFSTDTQYF. V and J are TRBV3-1 (or the pseudogene TRBV3-2) and TRBJ2-3; a weak D match, TRBD2 (5 bases). Germline V CDR1 and CDR2: LGHDT, YNNKEL (reference sequence). V was pared by 4 bases and J by 0 bases, with 14 bases between. The CDR3 spans 16 residues.

The J gene is TRBJ2-5, the V gene TRBV5-5; 8 positions match TRBD2. Unmatched junction bases numbered 5, after V lost 0 bases and J lost 4 bases. The CDR3 sequence is 15 residues long. Germline CDR1 is SGHKS and CDR2 is YYEKEE (reference sequence). The CDR3 loop is CASSLVTSGRETQYF. The CDR3 bases are TGTGCCAGCAGCTTGGTTACTAGCGGAAGAGAGACCCAGTACTTC. Full variable domain (remainder filled in from reference TRBV5-5 and TRBJ2-5): DAGVTQSPTHLIKTRGQQVTLRCSPISGHKSVSWYQQVLGQGPQFIFQYYEKEERGRGNFPDRFSARQFPNYSSELNVNALLLGDSALYLCASSLVTSGRETQYFGPGTRLLVL.

This clone was seen only once. The genes are TRBV5-4 and TRBJ2-3, with a tentative D call TRBD1 (5 bases). Germline loops: CDR1 SGHNT, CDR2 YYREEE (reference sequence). Trimming removed 0 bases at V and 0 bases at J, with 8 bases between. This CDR3 has 15 amino acids. The CDR3 nucleotides read TGTGCCAGCAGCTTGGCACAGGTTAGCACAGATACGCAGTATTTT. Residues: CASSLAQVSTDTQYF.

The count of this clone is one. The chain uses TRBV27 and TRBJ2-1, with 11 bases lining up with TRBD2. CDR1 MNHEY and CDR2 SMNVEV come from the germline V gene (reference sequence). V shed 7 bases and J 0 bases; nucleotides not matched to a gene: 11. There are 18 residues in the CDR3. Written as DNA, the CDR3 is TGTGCCAGCATGCGGGAGCTAGCGGGAGGACTCTCCTACAATGAGCAGTTCTTC. Translated: CASMRELAGGLSYNEQFF.

This chain connects TRBV29-1 to TRBJ1-1; 7 bases line up with TRBD1. CDR1 and CDR2 (germline): SQVTM, ANQGSEA. CDR3 length: 13 residues. With V trimmed by 4 bases and J by 5 bases, 7 bases remained unmatched. The CDR3 region is CSVVGGAYTEAFF. CDR3 DNA: TGCAGCGTTGTAGGGGGCGCGTATACTGAAGCTTTCTTT. Variable domain in full (rest from reference TRBV29-1 and TRBJ1-1): SAVISQKPSRDICQRGTSLTIQCQVDSQVTMMFWYRQQPGQSLTLIATANQGSEATYESGFVIDKFPISRPNLTFSTLTVSNMSPEDSSIYLCSVVGGAYTEAFFGQGTRLTVV.

The chain joins TRBV6-5 to TRBJ2-7, with D tentatively TRBD2 (6 bases). Germline CDR1 is MNHEY and CDR2 is SVGAGI. V was shortened by 0 bases and J by 5 bases, with 11 bases between the two germline ends. The CDR3 totals 14 residues. CDR3 sequence: CASSYSGGRNEQYF. CDR3 nucleotide sequence: TGTGCCAGCAGTTACTCGGGAGGCCGAAACGAGCAGTACTTC.

This clone was detected only a few times. The chain uses TRBV10-3 and TRBJ2-3; D ambiguous. The CDR3 spans 14 residues. The germline V gene encodes CDR1 ENHRY and CDR2 SYGVKD. V shed 2 bases and J shed 2 bases, with 8 bases lying between them. CDR3 amino acids: CAISEGQDTDTQYF. The CDR3 DNA reads as TGTGCCATCAGTGAGGGGCAGGACACAGATACGCAGTATTTT.

The chain combines TRBV2 with TRBJ2-7, with D possibly TRBD2 on 6 matching bases. The CDR3 sequence is 15 residues long. The V gene lost 11 bases and the J gene lost 0 bases, with 20 bases spanning the gap. Germline values: CDR1 SNHLY, CDR2 FYNNEI. The chain's CDR3 is CAAGGDQQYSYEQYF. The CDR3 nucleotides read TGTGCCGCAGGAGGGGACCAGCAATACTCCTACGAGCAGTACTTC.

In nucleotides, the CDR3 is TGTGCCAGCAGTGAAGGGACACCAACTAGCACAGATACGCAGTATTTT. This sequence encodes CASSEGTPTSTDTQYF. This chain links TRBV2 with TRBJ2-3; D might be TRBD1 (5 bases). CDR1 is SNHLY, CDR2 FYNNEI, per germline. This CDR3 is built from 16 residues. The V end lost 1 base, the J end lost 0 bases, and 11 bases lay between the germline ends.

The chain is built from TRBV11-1 and TRBJ2-7, with TRBD1 matching over 12 bases. The CDR3 is made up of 16 amino acids. CDR1 and CDR2 from the germline V gene are SGHAT and FQDESV (reference sequence). Trimming cost V 5 bases and J 5 bases; bases outside gene matches: 10. CDR3 sequence: CASSRRQGTGGHEQYF. The DNA for the CDR3 is TGTGCCAGCAGCCGACGACAAGGGACAGGGGGCCACGAGCAGTACTTC.